This T cell receptor beta chain is from a study of blood T cells in healthy people across ages (dated by TCRdb to about 2015). At the level of the whole study: In model experiments, template switching captured roughly one uniquely barcoded TCR beta cDNA molecule for every two T cells. Age-related changes in TCR beta repertoire diversity were measured in the study by deep sequencing normalized with unique cDNA molecular identifiers. The donors were split into four age groups: young (average around 15 years), middle-aged (39), aged (more than 55) and long-lived (roughly 80). To avoid experimental bias, donors of different ages were randomly spread across the sequencing lanes. Using the same blood draw, the study looked at two additional independent replicas of 1 million unique cDNA reads for two donors, one aged 18 to 30 and the other aged 80 or older. Overall study outcomes, separate from this receptor: As age increased, observed TCR beta diversity per million T cells dropped in a roughly linear way, and a significant reduction was already evident by age 40. Observed TCR beta diversity correlated strongly with the percentage of naive T cells measured by flow cytometry. Estimates of total diversity from one million sequenced T cells were regarded as lower bounds and underestimates. Since profiling was done on bulk unsorted PBMCs, naive and antigen-experienced compartments could not be conclusively compared. Because the CMV infection status of the donors was unknown, age-related changes in expanded clonotypes may potentially have been confounded. The long-lived group showed more naive CD4+ T cells, fewer expanded clones and increased TCR diversity than the aged group, suggesting age selection.

Donors were under 40 systemically healthy Caucasian individuals from Russia aged roughly 6 to 100 years. Each donor gave about 9.7 milliliters of peripheral blood, drawn into EDTA-treated Vacutainer tubes. Ficoll-Paque density-gradient centrifugation was used to isolate PBMCs, with at least 7 million per sample. Total RNA was extracted from PBMCs with Trizol reagent, with at least 6 micrograms obtained per sample. The percentages of naive CD45RAhigh/CD27high T cells were determined by flow cytometry on a PBMC aliquot from every donor. Library preparation used 5' RACE. The reads were generated on an Illumina HiSeq 2500. A second roughly 6 to 11 cycle PCR used a sample-barcoded 5' primer and a J-beta primer mix. Each TCR beta cDNA molecule received a unique molecular identifier from a template-switch 5' adaptor carrying 12 random nucleotides. Each sample yielded at least 2.5 million CDR3-containing paired-end reads. The Mint cDNA synthesis kit, primed by a TRBC-specific oligonucleotide, was used to synthesize first-strand cDNA from all RNA. All cDNA was treated with uracil-DNA glycosylase and then went through a first 18-cycle PCR with the universal primers M1SS and BC2_uni_R. As for the authors' bioinformatics: For normalization, 1 million high-quality reads were randomly selected from each sample, with every read carrying a distinct molecular identifier. Reads sharing molecular identifiers were discarded rather than binned into consensus sequences. MiTCR, run with a Q25 quality threshold and the strictest error-elimination algorithm, handled CDR3 identification, clonotype clustering and error correction. A nonparametric unseen species model with Euler transformation was used to estimate a lower bound on total TCR beta diversity. Through fastp at Q25 and MiXCR, TCRdb rebuilt clones from the public reads, retaining in-frame beta chains. Identical CDR3 protein sequences are pooled into one entry, listed with their most common genes and DNA. TCRdb, not the original authors, processed these V and J calls. The sample table records hundreds of thousands of distinct CDR3 sequences; roughly 44% of these occur just once. Jointly, the top ten make up roughly 19% of the sample.

As concerns this clonotype: What this receptor recognizes is not known. No base qualities exist here, and no much larger clone lies one base off it.

Counted from cysteine to phenylalanine, this CDR3 has 12 amino acids. Only the CDR3 region is kept as DNA, spanning 36 bases read in frame from base 1. Sequences MDHEN (CDR1) and SYDVKM (CDR2) are obtained from the germline V gene. Deletion took 6 bases off V and 8 bases off J, with a span of 12 bases between the germline ends. The sequence links TRBV28 to TRBJ2-3; there is no confident call for the D gene. The specimen was blood. The clonotype comes from a woman in her sixties in good health. The CDR3 protein sequence reads: CASSIIKATQYF. At the DNA level, the sequence is TGTGCCAGCAGCATCATCAAGGCTACGCAGTATTTT.